Following are 2 T cell receptor beta chains from one sample sequenced in a study of blood T cell repertoires in COVID-19. Clones were sequenced by immunoSEQ multiplex PCR, and TCRdb holds only the in-frame ones, with some missing. The sample contains roughly 100,000 clones, approximately 80% of which appear only once. The specimen was peripheral blood. The receptors were gathered from a man aged 80 or over with COVID-19, enrolled during active disease.

The CDR3 DNA reads TGTGCCTGGAGTCGAGCGAGTGGCACTGAAGCTTTCTTT. Amino acids: CAWSRASGTEAFF. This chain connects TRBV30 to TRBJ1-1; D unresolved. Germline V lookup: CDR1 GTSNPN, CDR2 SVGIG (reference sequence). The CDR3 spans 13 residues. V was clipped by 2 bases and J by 4 bases, with 11 bases between them.

The V and J genes are TRBV5-1 and TRBJ2-1, with 10 bases lining up with TRBD2. The CDR3 length is 14 residues. The junction had 4 bases not matched to a gene; V was cut back by 2 bases and J by 8 bases. Germline CDR1 SGHRS, CDR2 YFSETQ. CDR3 DNA sequence: TGCGCCAGCAGCTTAGCGGGAGGGTTCGATGAGCAGTTCTTC. It yields the protein CASSLAGGFDEQFF.